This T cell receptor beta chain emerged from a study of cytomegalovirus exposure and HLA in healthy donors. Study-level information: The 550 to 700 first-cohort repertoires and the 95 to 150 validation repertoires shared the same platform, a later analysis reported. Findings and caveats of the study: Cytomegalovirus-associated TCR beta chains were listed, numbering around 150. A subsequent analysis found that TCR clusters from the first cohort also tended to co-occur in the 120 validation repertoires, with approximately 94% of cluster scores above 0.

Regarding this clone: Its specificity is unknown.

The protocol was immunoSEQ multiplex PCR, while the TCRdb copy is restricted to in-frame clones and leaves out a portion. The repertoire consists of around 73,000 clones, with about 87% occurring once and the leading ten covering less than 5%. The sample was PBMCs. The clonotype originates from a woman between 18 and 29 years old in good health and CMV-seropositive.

The CDR3 coding sequence is TGTGCCAGCAGCCGGGGACAGGGCGTCGGGGGCGGGGAGCTGTTTTTT. Amino acid sequence: CASSRGQGVGGGELFF. The chain has TRBV11-2 and TRBJ2-2; 9 positions agree with TRBD1. The CDR3 covers 16 residues. Trimming cost V 5 bases and J 7 bases; bases outside gene matches: 11. CDR1 SGHAT and CDR2 FQNNGV come from the germline V gene.